This note documents a single TCR beta chain sequence. The data stem from a study of blood T cell repertoires in COVID-19. Authors' methods: By means of reference gene primer amplification, nucleated cell counts were estimated. The data were produced by immunoSEQ multiplex PCR, yet TCRdb's version contains in-frame clones alone and is incomplete. V and J calls and clone size come straight from that table; D and trimming were deduced from the DNA. The table lists 140,000 or so clones, 70% to 90% of them singletons. Germline V gene lookup returns CDR1 SGHDT and CDR2 YYEEEE. With V trimmed by 7 bases and J by 3 bases, 6 bases remained unmatched. This CDR3 spans 13 amino acids.

The rearrangement uses TRBV5-6 and TRBJ2-5; 7 bases line up with TRBD2. The source material was PBMCs or T cells enriched from blood (not recorded which). This sequence originates from a woman aged 50 to 60 with acute COVID-19. The CDR3 is CASSSGTEETQYF. CDR3 in DNA: TGTGCCAGCTCGAGCGGGACCGAAGAGACCCAGTACTTC.